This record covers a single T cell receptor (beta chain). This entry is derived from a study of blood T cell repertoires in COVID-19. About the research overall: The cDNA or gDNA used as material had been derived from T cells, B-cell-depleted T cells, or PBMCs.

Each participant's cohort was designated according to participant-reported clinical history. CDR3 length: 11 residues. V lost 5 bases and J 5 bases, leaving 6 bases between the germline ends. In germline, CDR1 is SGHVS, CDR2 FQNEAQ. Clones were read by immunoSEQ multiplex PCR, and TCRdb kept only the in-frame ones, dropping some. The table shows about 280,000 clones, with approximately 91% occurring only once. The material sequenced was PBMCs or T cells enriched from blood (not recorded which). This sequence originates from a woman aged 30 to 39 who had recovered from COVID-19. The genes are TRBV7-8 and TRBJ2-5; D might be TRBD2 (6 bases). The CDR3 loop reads CASSGGETQYF. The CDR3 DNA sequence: TGTGCCAGCAGCGGGGGGGAGACCCAGTACTTC.